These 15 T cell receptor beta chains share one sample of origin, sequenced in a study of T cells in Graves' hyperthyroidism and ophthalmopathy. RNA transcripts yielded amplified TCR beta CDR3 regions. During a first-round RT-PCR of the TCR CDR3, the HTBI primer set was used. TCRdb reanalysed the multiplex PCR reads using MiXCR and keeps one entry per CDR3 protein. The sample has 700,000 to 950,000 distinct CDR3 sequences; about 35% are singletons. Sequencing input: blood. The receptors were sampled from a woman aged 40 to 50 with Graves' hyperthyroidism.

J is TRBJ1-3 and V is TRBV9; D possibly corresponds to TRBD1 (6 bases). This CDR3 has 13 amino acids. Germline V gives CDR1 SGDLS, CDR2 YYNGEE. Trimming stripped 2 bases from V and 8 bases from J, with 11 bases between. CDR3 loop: CASSVGQLDTIYF. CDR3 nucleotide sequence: TGTGCCAGCAGCGTTGGACAGCTAGACACCATATATTTT. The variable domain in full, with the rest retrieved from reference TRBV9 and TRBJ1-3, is DSGVTQTPKHLITATGQRVTLRCSPRSGDLSVYWYQQSLDQGLQFLIQYYNGEERAKGNILERFSAQQFPDLHSELNLSSLELGDSALYFCASSVGQLDTIYFGEGSWLTVV.

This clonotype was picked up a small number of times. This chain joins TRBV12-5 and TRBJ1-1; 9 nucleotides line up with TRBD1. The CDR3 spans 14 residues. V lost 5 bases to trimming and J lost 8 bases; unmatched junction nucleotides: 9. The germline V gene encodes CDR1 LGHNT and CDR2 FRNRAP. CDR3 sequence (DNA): TGTGCTAGTGGTAGTTCGCCCGGGACAGGGGAAGCTTTCTTT. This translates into CASGSSPGTGEAFF.

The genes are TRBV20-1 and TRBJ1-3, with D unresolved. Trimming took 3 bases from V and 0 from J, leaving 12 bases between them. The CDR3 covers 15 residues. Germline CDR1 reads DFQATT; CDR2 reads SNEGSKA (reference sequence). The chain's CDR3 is CSASPAALSGNTIYF. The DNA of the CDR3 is TGCAGTGCTAGTCCAGCGGCCCTCTCTGGAAACACCATATATTTT.

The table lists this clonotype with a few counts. CDR3 sequence: CASSLAGQLTEAFF. CDR3 bases: TGTGCCAGCAGCTTGGCCGGACAGTTAACCGAAGCTTTCTTT. The chain employs TRBV5-4 and TRBJ1-1, with D maybe TRBD1 (6 bases). V was clipped by 0 bases and J by 8 bases, with 14 bases between them. There are 14 residues in the CDR3. CDR1 is SGHNT, CDR2 YYREEE, per germline (reference sequence).

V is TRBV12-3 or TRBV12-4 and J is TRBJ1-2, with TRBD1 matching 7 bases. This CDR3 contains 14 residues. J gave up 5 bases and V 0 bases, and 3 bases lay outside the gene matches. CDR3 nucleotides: TGTGCCAGCAGTTTAGCGGGACAGATATATGGCTACACCTTC. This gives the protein CASSLAGQIYGYTF.

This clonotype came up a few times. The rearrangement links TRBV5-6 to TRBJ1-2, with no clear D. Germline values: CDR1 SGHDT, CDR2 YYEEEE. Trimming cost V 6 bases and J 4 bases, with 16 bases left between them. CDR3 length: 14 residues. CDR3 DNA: TGTGCCAGCATCCTCGGTGCGTCGAGCTATGGCTACACCTTC. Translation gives CASILGASSYGYTF.

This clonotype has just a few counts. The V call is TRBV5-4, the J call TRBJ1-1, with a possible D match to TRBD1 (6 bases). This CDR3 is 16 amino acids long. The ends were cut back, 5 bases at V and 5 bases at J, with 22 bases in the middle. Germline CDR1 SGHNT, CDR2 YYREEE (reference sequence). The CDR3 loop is CASSYSGGQGGTEAFF. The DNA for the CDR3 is TGTGCCAGCAGTTACTCCGGGGGCCAGGGAGGTACTGAAGCTTTCTTT.

The DNA of the CDR3 is TGTGCCAGTAGTACGACCGCGTACCAAGAGACCCAGTACTTC. Residues: CASSTTAYQETQYF. The chain recombines TRBV19 with TRBJ2-5; D remains ambiguous. Germline V gene lookup returns CDR1 LNHDA and CDR2 SQIVND (reference sequence). Trimming pared 4 bases from V and 0 bases from J, leaving 9 bases between. This CDR3 is built from 14 residues.

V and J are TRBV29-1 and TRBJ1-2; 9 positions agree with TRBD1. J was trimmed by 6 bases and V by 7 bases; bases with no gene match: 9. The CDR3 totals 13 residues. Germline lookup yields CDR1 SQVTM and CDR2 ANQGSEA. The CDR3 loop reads CSAKTGGADGYTF. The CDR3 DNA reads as TGCAGCGCGAAGACAGGGGGAGCTGATGGCTACACCTTC.

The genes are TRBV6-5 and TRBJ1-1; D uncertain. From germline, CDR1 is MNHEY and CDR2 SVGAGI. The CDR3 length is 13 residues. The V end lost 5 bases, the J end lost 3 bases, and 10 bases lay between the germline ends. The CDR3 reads CASSPAGYTEAFF. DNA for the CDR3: TGTGCCAGCAGTCCCGCAGGTTACACTGAAGCTTTCTTT.

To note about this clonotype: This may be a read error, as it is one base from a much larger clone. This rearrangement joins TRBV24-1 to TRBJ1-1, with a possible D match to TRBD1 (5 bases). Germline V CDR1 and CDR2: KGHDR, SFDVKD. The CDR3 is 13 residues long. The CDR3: CATSDFEGQKALF. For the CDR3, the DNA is TGTGCCACCAGTGATTTCGAGGGGCAAAAAGCTCTCTTT.

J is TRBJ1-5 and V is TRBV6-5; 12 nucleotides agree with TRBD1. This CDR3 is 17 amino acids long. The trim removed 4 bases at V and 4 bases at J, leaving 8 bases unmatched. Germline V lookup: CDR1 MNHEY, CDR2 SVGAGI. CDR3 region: CASSLFWDRGLNQPQHF. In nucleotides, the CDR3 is TGTGCCAGCAGTTTATTCTGGGACAGGGGGCTTAATCAGCCCCAGCATTTT.

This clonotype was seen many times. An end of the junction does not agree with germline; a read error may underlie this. Here the CDR3 reads CASSSGQGTGELFF. The CDR3 bases are TGTGCCAGCAGTTCCGGCCAGGGCACCGGGGAGCTGTTTTTT. The V call is TRBV5-1, the J call TRBJ2-2; a possible D gene is TRBD1 (5 bases). Germline CDR1 and CDR2: SGHRS and YFSETQ. The CDR3 sequence is 14 residues long.

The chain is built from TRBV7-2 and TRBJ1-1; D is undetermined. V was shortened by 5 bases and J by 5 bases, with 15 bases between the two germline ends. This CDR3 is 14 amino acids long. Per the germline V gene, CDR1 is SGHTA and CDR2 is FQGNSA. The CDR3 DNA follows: TGTGCCAGCAGCCAACACGTCGGGGTTACTGAAGCTTTCTTT. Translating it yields CASSQHVGVTEAFF.

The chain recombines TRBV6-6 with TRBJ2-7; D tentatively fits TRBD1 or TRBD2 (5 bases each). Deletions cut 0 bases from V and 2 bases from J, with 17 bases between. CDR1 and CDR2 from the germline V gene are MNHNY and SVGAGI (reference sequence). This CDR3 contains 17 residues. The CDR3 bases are TGTGCCAGCAGTTACTCGTTGTTAGGGACGCCCGCCTACGAGCAGTACTTC. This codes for CASSYSLLGTPAYEQYF.